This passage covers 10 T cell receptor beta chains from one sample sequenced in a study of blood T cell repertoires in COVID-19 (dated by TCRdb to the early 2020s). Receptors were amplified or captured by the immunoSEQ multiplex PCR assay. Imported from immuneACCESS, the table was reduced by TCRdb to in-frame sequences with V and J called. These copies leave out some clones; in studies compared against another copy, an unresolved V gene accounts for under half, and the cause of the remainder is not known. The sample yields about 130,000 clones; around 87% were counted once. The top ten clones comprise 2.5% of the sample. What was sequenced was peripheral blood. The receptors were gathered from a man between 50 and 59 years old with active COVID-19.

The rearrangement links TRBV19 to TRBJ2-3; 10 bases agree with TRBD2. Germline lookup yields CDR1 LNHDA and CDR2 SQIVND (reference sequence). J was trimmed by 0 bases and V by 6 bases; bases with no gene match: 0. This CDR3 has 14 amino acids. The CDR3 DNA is TGTGCCAGTAGACTAGCGGGGAGCACAGATACGCAGTATTTT. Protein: CASRLAGSTDTQYF.

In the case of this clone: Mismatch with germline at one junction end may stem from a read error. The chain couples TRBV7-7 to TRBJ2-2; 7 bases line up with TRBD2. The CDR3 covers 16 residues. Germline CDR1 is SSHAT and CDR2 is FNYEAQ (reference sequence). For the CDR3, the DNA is TGTGCTAGCAGCTCAAACGTCGGGGGGTCCACCGGGGAGCTGTTTTTT. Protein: CASSSNVGGSTGELFF.

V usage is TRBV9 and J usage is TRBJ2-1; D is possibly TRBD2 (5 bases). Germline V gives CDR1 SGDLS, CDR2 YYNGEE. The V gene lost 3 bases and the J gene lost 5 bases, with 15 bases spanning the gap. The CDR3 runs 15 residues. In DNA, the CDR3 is TGTGCCAGCAGCGCCACTTCGGGGTTTAACAATGAGCAGTTCTTC. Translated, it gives CASSATSGFNNEQFF.

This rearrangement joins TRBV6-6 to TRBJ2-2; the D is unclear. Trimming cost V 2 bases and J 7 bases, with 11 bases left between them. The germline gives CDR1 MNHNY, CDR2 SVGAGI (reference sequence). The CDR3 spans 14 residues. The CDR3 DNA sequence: TGTGCCAGCAGTTACGAGACGCGGAACGGGGAGCTGTTTTTT. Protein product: CASSYETRNGELFF.

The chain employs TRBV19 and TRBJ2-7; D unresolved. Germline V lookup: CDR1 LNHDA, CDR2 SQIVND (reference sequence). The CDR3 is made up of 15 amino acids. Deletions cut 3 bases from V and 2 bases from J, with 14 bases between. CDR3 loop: CASSMTRSRTYEQYF. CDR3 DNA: TGTGCCAGTAGTATGACTCGATCCAGAACCTACGAGCAGTACTTC.

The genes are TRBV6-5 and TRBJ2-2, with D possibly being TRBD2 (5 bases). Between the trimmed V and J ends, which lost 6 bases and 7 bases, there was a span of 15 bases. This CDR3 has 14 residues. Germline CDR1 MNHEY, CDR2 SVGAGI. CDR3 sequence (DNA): TGTGCCAGCAGGACACTACGGGGTAACGGGGAGCTGTTTTTT. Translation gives CASRTLRGNGELFF.

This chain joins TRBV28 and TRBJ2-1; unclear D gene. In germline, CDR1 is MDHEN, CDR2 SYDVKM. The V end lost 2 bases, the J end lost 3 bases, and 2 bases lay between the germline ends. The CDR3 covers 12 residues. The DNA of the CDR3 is TGTGCCAGCAGTTTACTCTACAATGAGCAGTTCTTC. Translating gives CASSLLYNEQFF.

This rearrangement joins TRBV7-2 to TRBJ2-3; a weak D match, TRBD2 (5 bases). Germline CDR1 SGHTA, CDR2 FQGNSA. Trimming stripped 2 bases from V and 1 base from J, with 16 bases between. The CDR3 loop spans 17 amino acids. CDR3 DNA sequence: TGTGCCAGCAGCTTAACCCCCCTGACTAAAGGCACAGATACGCAGTATTTT. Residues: CASSLTPLTKGTDTQYF.

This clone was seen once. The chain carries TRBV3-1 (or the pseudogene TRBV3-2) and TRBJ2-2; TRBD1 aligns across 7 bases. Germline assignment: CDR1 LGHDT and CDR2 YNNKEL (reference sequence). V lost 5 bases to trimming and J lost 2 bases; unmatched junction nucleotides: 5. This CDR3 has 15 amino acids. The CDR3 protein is CASSYRQGNTGELFF. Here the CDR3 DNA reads TGTGCCAGCAGCTATCGACAGGGAAACACCGGGGAGCTGTTTTTT.

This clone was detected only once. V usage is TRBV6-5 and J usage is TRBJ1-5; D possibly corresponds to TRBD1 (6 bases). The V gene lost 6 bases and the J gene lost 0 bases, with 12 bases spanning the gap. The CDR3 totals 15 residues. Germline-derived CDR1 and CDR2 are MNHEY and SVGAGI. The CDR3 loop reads CASSLDSFSNQPQHF. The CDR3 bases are TGTGCCAGCAGCCTGGACAGTTTTAGCAATCAGCCCCAGCATTTT.